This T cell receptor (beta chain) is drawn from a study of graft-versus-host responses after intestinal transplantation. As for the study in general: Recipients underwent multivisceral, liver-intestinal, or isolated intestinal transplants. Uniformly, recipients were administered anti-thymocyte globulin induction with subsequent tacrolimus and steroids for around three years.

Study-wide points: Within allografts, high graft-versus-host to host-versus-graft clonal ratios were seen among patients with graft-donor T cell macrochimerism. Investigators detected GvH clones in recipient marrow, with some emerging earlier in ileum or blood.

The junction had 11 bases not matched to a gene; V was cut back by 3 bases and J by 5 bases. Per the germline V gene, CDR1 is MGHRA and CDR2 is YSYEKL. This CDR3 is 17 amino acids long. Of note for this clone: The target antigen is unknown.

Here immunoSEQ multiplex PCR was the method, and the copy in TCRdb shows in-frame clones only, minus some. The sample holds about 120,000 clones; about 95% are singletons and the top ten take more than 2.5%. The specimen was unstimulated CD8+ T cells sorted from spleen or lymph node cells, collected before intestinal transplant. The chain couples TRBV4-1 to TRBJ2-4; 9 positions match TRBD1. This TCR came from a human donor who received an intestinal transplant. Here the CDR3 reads CASSHSNTGGVQNIQYF. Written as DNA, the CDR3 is TGCGCCAGCAGCCATTCCAATACAGGGGGCGTCCAAAACATTCAGTACTTC.